This is a list of T cell receptor beta chains from one sample in a study of blood T cell repertoires in COVID-19. Using immunoSEQ multiplex PCR, the repertoire was profiled, and TCRdb retains in-frame clones only, with some absent. The profile covers 150,000 or so clones, with 83% appearing a single time and 12% taken by the ten largest. Sequences were obtained from peripheral blood. The receptors were gathered from a woman aged 55-69 years with COVID-19, enrolled during active disease. The CDR3 runs from the conserved cysteine through the conserved F or W. Each record gives: V gene, clone size, D gene, J gene, CDR3 protein, CDR3 DNA. A D gene is named only where the DNA matches it firmly. Size tells how often a clone was seen (once, few, many) or the class of an expanded clone, and some rows leave it out.

v_gene: TRBV7-2; abundance: -; d_gene: -; j_gene: TRBJ2-1; CDR3aa: CASSLVPRSPRNEQFF; CDR3nt: TGTGCCAGCAGCTTAGTCCCTAGGTCCCCAAGGAATGAGCAGTTCTTC
v_gene: TRBV30; abundance: -; d_gene: -; j_gene: TRBJ1-1; CDR3aa: CAWTPGGGTEAFF; CDR3nt: TGTGCCTGGACCCCGGGGGGGGGCACTGAAGCTTTCTTT
v_gene: TRBV18; abundance: -; d_gene: -; j_gene: TRBJ1-3; CDR3aa: CASSPEGLSGNTIYF; CDR3nt: TGTGCCAGCTCACCCGAGGGACTCTCTGGAAACACCATATATTTT
v_gene: TRBV7-9; abundance: -; d_gene: -; j_gene: TRBJ1-1; CDR3aa: CASIDRGGIDTEAFF; CDR3nt: TGTGCCAGCATCGATCGCGGGGGCATCGACACTGAAGCTTTCTTT
v_gene: TRBV6-1; abundance: few; d_gene: TRBD2; j_gene: TRBJ2-1; CDR3aa: CASRPGLAGRNEQFF; CDR3nt: TGTGCCAGCAGACCTGGACTAGCGGGACGCAATGAGCAGTTCTTC
v_gene: TRBV10-1; abundance: -; d_gene: -; j_gene: TRBJ1-1; CDR3aa: CASSDARGFDTEAFF; CDR3nt: TGCGCCAGCAGTGATGCCAGGGGTTTTGACACTGAAGCTTTCTTT
v_gene: TRBV7-2; abundance: -; d_gene: -; j_gene: TRBJ1-1; CDR3aa: CASSRKDWGRTEAFF; CDR3nt: TGTGCCAGCAGCCGGAAGGACTGGGGAAGGACTGAAGCTTTCTTT
v_gene: TRBV5-1; abundance: -; d_gene: -; j_gene: TRBJ1-1; CDR3aa: CASSPSGTEAFF; CDR3nt: TGCGCCAGCAGCCCCAGCGGCACTGAAGCTTTCTTT
v_gene: TRBV29-1; abundance: -; d_gene: -; j_gene: TRBJ2-7; CDR3aa: CSVVEWRRESSYEQYF; CDR3nt: TGCAGCGTGGTCGAATGGCGTAGGGAGAGCTCCTACGAGCAGTACTTC
v_gene: TRBV9; abundance: -; d_gene: TRBD1; j_gene: TRBJ1-3; CDR3aa: CASSVVGTGTGNTIYF; CDR3nt: TGTGCCAGCAGCGTAGTCGGGACAGGGACTGGAAACACCATATATTTT
v_gene: TRBV15; abundance: -; d_gene: -; j_gene: TRBJ2-5; CDR3aa: CATSTPLRPGSGWTQYF; CDR3nt: TGTGCCACCAGCACTCCCCTTAGGCCAGGTAGTGGATGGACCCAGTACTTC
v_gene: TRBV19; abundance: -; d_gene: TRBD2; j_gene: TRBJ2-2; CDR3aa: CASSFPSGGTGELFF; CDR3nt: TGTGCCAGTAGTTTTCCTAGCGGGGGCACCGGGGAGCTGTTTTTT
v_gene: TRBV5-8; abundance: -; d_gene: -; j_gene: TRBJ1-4; CDR3aa: CASSLAGGINEKLFF; CDR3nt: TGTGCCAGCAGCTTGGCTGGAGGGATTAATGAAAAACTGTTTTTT
v_gene: TRBV7-3; abundance: -; d_gene: -; j_gene: TRBJ1-1; CDR3aa: CASSLGRNTEAFF; CDR3nt: TGTGCCAGCAGCTTAGGGCGGAACACTGAAGCTTTCTTT